The 21 T cell receptor beta chains listed next were all sequenced from one sample in a study of blood T cells in healthy people across ages. For the second PCR, which ran for about 7 to 11 cycles, a sample-barcoded 5' primer and a J-beta primer mix were used. TCRdb used MiXCR to reprocess the 5' RACE reads, holding one entry per CDR3 protein. The repertoire holds roughly 1.5 million distinct CDR3 sequences, with about 45% as singletons. Sequences were obtained from blood. These receptor sequences come from a woman aged 18-30 years in good health.

The J gene is TRBJ2-3, the V gene TRBV27, with 10 bases lining up with TRBD2. V lost 3 bases, J lost 1 base, and 4 bases stayed unmatched. This CDR3 comprises 16 residues. The germline V gene encodes CDR1 MNHEY and CDR2 SMNVEV (reference sequence). This CDR3 is CASSFLGTSGTDTQYF. The CDR3 DNA sequence: TGTGCCAGCAGTTTCTTAGGGACTAGCGGCACAGATACGCAGTATTTT.

The chain combines TRBV4-1 with TRBJ1-6; 10 nucleotides line up with TRBD1. Losses at the gene ends were 0 bases for V and 4 bases for J; bases not matched to a gene: 18. CDR3 length: 22 residues. Germline-derived CDR1 and CDR2 are MGHRA and YSYEKL. This CDR3 reads CASSQEVVAGQGVGTYNSPLHF. In nucleotides, the CDR3 is TGCGCCAGCAGCCAAGAAGTTGTAGCAGGACAGGGGGTCGGTACTTATAATTCACCCCTCCACTTT.

The J gene is TRBJ2-7, the V gene TRBV7-2; 9 bases map to TRBD2. The CDR3 is made up of 18 amino acids. Trimming at V came to 1 base and at J to 2 bases, leaving 12 bases not matched to a gene. Germline assignment: CDR1 SGHTA and CDR2 FQGNSA. The CDR3 sequence: CASSLDRYRLAGTYEQYF. CDR3 bases: TGTGCCAGCAGCTTAGATAGATATAGGCTAGCGGGAACCTACGAGCAGTACTTC.

This clonotype was observed a handful of times. The chain couples TRBV12-3 or TRBV12-4 to TRBJ2-7; 13 bases fit TRBD2. The CDR3 spans 16 residues. V was pared by 6 bases and J by 0 bases, with 5 bases of the junction left unmatched. As DNA, the CDR3 is TGTGCCAGCAGCTCGACTAGCGGGAGGAACTCCTACGAGCAGTACTTC. Its translation: CASSSTSGRNSYEQYF.

This clonotype was counted a few times. The V call is TRBV27, the J call TRBJ2-5; 7 bases fit TRBD1. Germline loops: CDR1 MNHEY, CDR2 SMNVEV (reference sequence). The length of the CDR3 is 15 residues. V trimming: 5 bases; J trimming: 0 bases; junction bases outside the gene matches: 6. CDR3 nucleotide sequence: TGTGCCAGCAGTCCCGGACAGGAGTACCAAGAGACCCAGTACTTC. Residues: CASSPGQEYQETQYF.

The chain joins TRBV4-1 to TRBJ1-5; D ambiguous. CDR1 is MGHRA and CDR2 is YSYEKL in the germline V gene. Deletions cut 1 base from V and 5 bases from J, with 12 bases between. The CDR3 sequence is 15 residues long. In nucleotides, the CDR3 is TGCGCCAGCAGCCAAGTTGGCCGGTTGGATCAGCCCCAGCATTTT. Amino acid sequence: CASSQVGRLDQPQHF.

The rearrangement links TRBV21-1 to TRBJ1-4; the D segment call TRBD1 is taken from the table without a DNA check. TRBV21-1 counts as a pseudogene. CDR3 length equals 16 residues. The CDR3: CASSKAGKGANEKLFF. CDR3 DNA sequence: TGTGCCAGCAGCAAGGCAGGGAAGGGAGCTAATGAAAAACTGTTTTTT.

This chain uses TRBV7-8 with TRBJ2-5; TRBD1 matches at 9 bases. CDR1 is SGHVS and CDR2 is FQNEAQ in the germline V gene. Unmatched junction bases numbered 6, after V lost 2 bases and J lost 5 bases. This CDR3 is 15 amino acids long. CDR3 in amino acids: CASSLRQGGRETQYF. The CDR3 region has the DNA TGTGCCAGCAGCTTAAGACAGGGGGGTAGGGAGACCCAGTACTTC.

This rearrangement joins TRBV7-9 to TRBJ2-7; D not resolved. The CDR3 runs to 15 residues. CDR1 is SEHNR, CDR2 FQNEAQ, per germline (reference sequence). Trimming pared 5 bases from V and 1 base from J, leaving 15 bases between. The CDR3 nucleotides read TGTGCCAGCAGCAAACCCGGTGGTGGATCCTACGAGCAGTACTTC. Translated: CASSKPGGGSYEQYF.

The V and J genes are TRBV7-9 and TRBJ2-3; D is perhaps TRBD1 (6 bases). CDR3 length equals 13 residues. Looked up from germline, CDR1 is SEHNR and CDR2 is FQNEAQ (reference sequence). The germline V and J ends were trimmed by 6 bases and 5 bases, with 12 bases remaining between them. The CDR3 region is CASRSGTLDTQYF. CDR3 sequence (DNA): TGTGCCAGCAGATCCGGGACATTAGATACGCAGTATTTT.

This clonotype was picked up a small number of times. The rearrangement joins TRBV4-3 to TRBJ2-1, with a tentative D call TRBD1 (5 bases). Germline values: CDR1 LGHNA, CDR2 YSLEER. This CDR3 is built from 16 residues. V was cut by 1 base and J by 2 bases, with 12 bases left in between. CDR3 nucleotides: TGCGCCAGCAGCCAAGGGAGCCAGGGCCCCTACAATGAGCAGTTCTTC. Translation gives CASSQGSQGPYNEQFF.

This clonotype has a handful of counts. V usage is TRBV20-1 and J usage is TRBJ2-3; maybe TRBD2 (6 bases). CDR3 length: 15 amino acids. V gave up 1 base and J gave up 6 bases, with 17 bases separating them. Per germline, CDR1 DFQATT and CDR2 SNEGSKA (reference sequence). In DNA form, the CDR3 reads TGCAGTGCTAGAGGACTAGTGCAGTTCGGGGATACGCAGTATTTT. Protein product: CSARGLVQFGDTQYF.

This chain uses TRBV6-5 with TRBJ1-2; 12 bases agree with TRBD1. Trimming at V came to 4 bases and at J to 6 bases, leaving 6 bases not matched to a gene. Germline lookup yields CDR1 MNHEY and CDR2 SVGAGI. This CDR3 comprises 15 residues. This CDR3 reads CASSFRGTGGNGYTF. The CDR3 coding sequence is TGTGCCAGCAGTTTTCGAGGGACAGGGGGCAATGGCTACACCTTC.

Only one count was recorded for this clonotype. At one boundary the junction diverges from the germline segment, which might be a read error. This chain connects TRBV6-2 or TRBV6-3 to TRBJ2-1; 10 nucleotides align to TRBD2. Per germline, CDR1 MNHEY and CDR2 SVGEGT. This CDR3 is built from 18 residues. CDR3 residues: CASRDNDRLAGIGNAQFF. The DNA for the CDR3 is TGTGCCAGCAGGGACAACGACCGACTAGCGGGTATTGGCAATGCGCAGTTCTTC.

This clonotype was seen a few times. The genes are TRBV27 and TRBJ2-7; 7 bases fit TRBD2. This CDR3 is built from 13 residues. Germline assignment: CDR1 MNHEY and CDR2 SMNVEV (reference sequence). After removal of 3 bases from V and 3 bases from J, the junction contained 2 bases not matched to a gene. CDR3 sequence (DNA): TGTGCCAGCAGTTTCCCTAGCGGCTACGAGCAGTACTTC. This sequence encodes CASSFPSGYEQYF.

This rearrangement joins TRBV6-1 to TRBJ2-7, with D possibly matching TRBD2 (5 bases). Trimming pared 4 bases from V and 3 bases from J, leaving 19 bases between. From germline, CDR1 is MNHNS and CDR2 SASEGT. The CDR3 is 16 amino acids. The CDR3 nucleotides are TGTGCCAGCAGTGCTACTAGGGATCGAGTCGGCTACGAGCAGTACTTC. It encodes CASSATRDRVGYEQYF.

The chain joins TRBV10-3 to TRBJ2-7; TRBD1 matches 7 bases. The CDR3 runs to 16 residues. Looked up from germline, CDR1 is ENHRY and CDR2 is SYGVKD. Losses at the gene ends were 2 bases for V and 0 bases for J; bases not matched to a gene: 7. CDR3 protein: CAISEPGGTVSYEQYF. CDR3 DNA sequence: TGTGCCATCAGTGAGCCGGGTGGGACAGTCTCCTACGAGCAGTACTTC.

The V gene is TRBV4-3, the J gene TRBJ1-6; D not certain. Germline V gene lookup returns CDR1 LGHNA and CDR2 YSLEER. The CDR3 extends over 17 amino acids. V lost 1 base to trimming and J lost 9 bases, with 19 bases between them. As DNA, the CDR3 is TGCGCCAGCAGCCAAGGAGTCAGCCCGTTTAACCCTTCACCCCTCCACTTT. It codes for CASSQGVSPFNPSPLHF.

This chain connects TRBV9 to TRBJ1-2; D ambiguous. The V end was cut by 3 bases, the J end by 6 bases, with 9 bases between. Germline V CDR1 and CDR2: SGDLS, YYNGEE. This CDR3 contains 12 residues. Written as DNA, the CDR3 is TGTGCCAGCAGCGGACACTTAGATGGCTACACCTTC. The encoded protein is CASSGHLDGYTF.

CDR3 in amino acids: CASSIASGYTDTQYF. The CDR3 DNA sequence: TGTGCCAGCAGCATCGCTAGCGGGTACACAGATACGCAGTATTTT. The J gene is TRBJ2-3, the V gene TRBV5-6; 8 bases are a match to TRBD2. Germline V CDR1 and CDR2: SGHDT, YYEEEE. The CDR3 has 15 residues. V trimming: 4 bases; J trimming: 2 bases; junction bases outside the gene matches: 6.

The rearrangement joins TRBV20-1 to TRBJ2-7; D remains ambiguous. Trimming shortened V by 3 bases and J by 7 bases, and 7 bases separated the two germline ends. In germline, CDR1 is DFQATT, CDR2 SNEGSKA (reference sequence). The CDR3 runs to 10 residues. The CDR3 protein is CSARLNEQYF. CDR3 in DNA: TGCAGTGCTAGGCTCAATGAGCAGTACTTC.